One and the same sample provided the 17 T cell receptor beta chains below, sequenced in a study of radiotherapy plus CTLA-4 blockade in lung cancer. The method was immunoSEQ multiplex PCR; TCRdb's version includes in-frame clones alone and lacks a portion of them. The table shows 40,000 to 50,000 clones, with around 83% occurring only once. The sample in question was peripheral blood, obtained from a patient treated with radiotherapy plus ipilimumab. These receptors were collected from a human donor with non-small cell lung cancer who had stable disease on radiotherapy plus ipilimumab.

The rearrangement links TRBV4-3 to TRBJ2-4, with TRBD1 matching over 9 bases. Germline lookup yields CDR1 LGHNA and CDR2 YSLEER. The J segment lost 0 bases and the V segment lost 3 bases, leaving 12 bases of the junction unmatched. CDR3 size: 19 residues. The CDR3 bases are TGCGCCAGCAGCCACCATCTGGGAGGACAGGGGTTAGCCAAAAACATTCAGTACTTC. Amino acids: CASSHHLGGQGLAKNIQYF.

V and J are TRBV30 and TRBJ1-4; D gene uncertain. Trimming cost V 5 bases and J 7 bases, with 8 bases left between them. Germline CDR1 and CDR2: GTSNPN and SVGIG (reference sequence). CDR3 length: 11 amino acids. The CDR3 region is CAWERAEKLFF. The CDR3 region has the DNA TGTGCCTGGGAGCGTGCTGAAAAACTGTTTTTT.

This chain links TRBV7-2 with TRBJ1-5; D is uncertain. Looked up from germline, CDR1 is SGHTA and CDR2 is FQGNSA. V shed 1 base and J shed 3 bases, with 13 bases lying between them. The CDR3 extends over 16 amino acids. For the CDR3, the DNA is TGTGCCAGCAGCTTAGACCTGAGGGCGAACAATCAGCCCCAGCATTTT. As protein: CASSLDLRANNQPQHF. The complete variable domain, with remaining parts taken from reference TRBV7-2 and TRBJ1-5, reads GAGVSQSPSNKVTEKGKDVELRCDPISGHTALYWYRQSLGQGLEFLIYFQGNSAPDKSGLPSDRFSAERTGGSVSTLTIQRTQQEDSAVYLCASSLDLRANNQPQHFGDGTRLSIL.

The gene calls are TRBV10-1 and TRBJ1-1; D perhaps matches TRBD1 (6 bases). V lost 2 bases, J lost 0 bases, and 25 bases lay in between. The germline V gene has CDR1 WNHNN and CDR2 SYGVQD (reference sequence). This CDR3 contains 20 residues. CDR3 coding DNA: TGCGCCAGCAGTGAGGGGCAGGGGAATGTGTTAAAATTTTTGAACACTGAAGCTTTCTTT. Amino acid sequence: CASSEGQGNVLKFLNTEAFF.

This clone appeared a few times. V gene TRBV27 combines with J gene TRBJ1-4; perhaps TRBD1 as D (5 bases). Germline V CDR1 and CDR2: MNHEY, SMNVEV (reference sequence). Trimming left V 3 bases short and J 7 bases short, with 18 bases between. This CDR3 region has 16 residues. CDR3 loop: CASSLGRSWGSEKLFF. Here the CDR3 DNA reads TGTGCCAGCAGTTTGGGGCGCTCCTGGGGCAGTGAAAAACTGTTTTTT. The whole variable domain, filled in from reference TRBV27 and TRBJ1-4, reads EAQVTQNPRYLITVTGKKLTVTCSQNMNHEYMSWYRQDPGLGLRQIYYSMNVEVTDKGDVPEGYKVSRKEKRNFPLILESPSPNQTSLYFCASSLGRSWGSEKLFFGSGTQLSVL.

This rearrangement joins TRBV27 to TRBJ2-7; D is perhaps TRBD1 (6 bases). The CDR3 length is 17 residues. CDR1 is MNHEY and CDR2 is SMNVEV in the germline V gene (reference sequence). Trimming removed 7 bases at V and 4 bases at J, with 26 bases between. Here the CDR3 DNA reads TGTGCCAGCACCGGGACCGGCAGGGGCTTGGGGAAGTACGAGCAGTACTTC. Its translation: CASTGTGRGLGKYEQYF.

The chain links TRBV4-3 to TRBJ2-5; D might be TRBD1 (7 bases). The CDR3 consists of 15 residues. Trimming left V 1 base short and J 5 bases short, with 14 bases between. Looked up from germline, CDR1 is LGHNA and CDR2 is YSLEER. CDR3 DNA: TGCGCCAGCAGCCAAGTCTCGGCAGGGGGGGAGACCCAGTACTTC. Translating it yields CASSQVSAGGETQYF.

The chain combines TRBV19 with TRBJ2-7, with 11 positions matching TRBD1. The CDR3 covers 14 residues. The V gene end was trimmed by 5 bases and the J gene end by 5 bases; junction bases not matched to a gene: 5. Germline loops: CDR1 LNHDA, CDR2 SQIVND (reference sequence). CDR3 sequence (DNA): TGTGCCAGTAGTCCGGGACAGGGGGAAAACGAGCAGTACTTC. It encodes CASSPGQGENEQYF.

The V call is TRBV4-1, the J call TRBJ1-4; D may be TRBD1 (5 bases). V lost 3 bases and J 7 bases, leaving 18 bases between the germline ends. This CDR3 contains 16 residues. Germline V CDR1 and CDR2: MGHRA, YSYEKL. The CDR3 is CASSHPTGTLPEKLFF. In nucleotides, the CDR3 is TGCGCCAGCAGCCATCCAACCGGGACTTTGCCTGAAAAACTGTTTTTT.

This sequence joins TRBV25-1 and TRBJ2-4; TRBD1 matches at 9 bases. The J segment lost 7 bases and the V segment lost 3 bases, leaving 7 bases of the junction unmatched. The CDR3 consists of 15 residues. CDR1 is MGHDK and CDR2 is SYGVNS in the germline V gene. CDR3 bases: TGTGCCAGCAGTGATCCGGGACAGGGTTTGAACATTCAGTACTTC. It translates to CASSDPGQGLNIQYF.

This clone was detected once. The V and J genes are TRBV11-3 and TRBJ2-7; 9 bases fit TRBD2. This CDR3 spans 15 amino acids. V lost 1 base, J lost 7 bases, and 8 bases stayed unmatched. From germline, CDR1 is SGHNT and CDR2 YENEEA. The CDR3 loop is CASSLGGGRAGEQYF. The DNA for the CDR3 is TGTGCCAGCAGCTTAGGAGGCGGGAGGGCCGGAGAGCAGTACTTC.

This clone has more than one count but fewer than ten. The CDR3 DNA reads TGCAGCGTTGAACTAGCGCCGTACGAGCAGTACTTC. As protein: CSVELAPYEQYF. This sequence joins TRBV29-1 and TRBJ2-7, with D tentatively TRBD2 (6 bases). V lost 2 bases, J lost 4 bases, and 9 bases lay in between. CDR3 length: 12 amino acids. Germline CDR1 reads SQVTM; CDR2 reads ANQGSEA.

This clone was observed once. The chain has TRBV19 and TRBJ2-1; D is undetermined. The V and J ends lost 3 bases and 0 bases respectively, with 15 bases between them. The CDR3 is 17 amino acids. Germline V gene sequence: CDR1 LNHDA, CDR2 SQIVND (reference sequence). CDR3 protein: CASSIPGRRSSYNEQFF. DNA for the CDR3: TGTGCCAGTAGTATTCCCGGTCGTAGGAGCTCCTACAATGAGCAGTTCTTC.

This clone occurred once. Other DNA sequences in this sample translate to the same CDR3. This rearrangement joins TRBV9 to TRBJ2-1; 9 bases agree with TRBD2. This CDR3 spans 15 amino acids. Germline V gene sequence: CDR1 SGDLS, CDR2 YYNGEE. V trimming: 3 bases; J trimming: 5 bases; junction bases outside the gene matches: 6. CDR3 nucleotides: TGTGCCAGCAGCGGACAGACTAGCGGCCACAATGAGCAGTTCTTC. Encoded protein: CASSGQTSGHNEQFF. Together with reference TRBV9 and TRBJ2-1, the CDR3 gives the full variable domain: DSGVTQTPKHLITATGQRVTLRCSPRSGDLSVYWYQQSLDQGLQFLIQYYNGEERAKGNILERFSAQQFPDLHSELNLSSLELGDSALYFCASSGQTSGHNEQFFGPGTRLTVL.

This sequence joins TRBV21-1 and TRBJ1-2; the table's D call TRBD1 went unverified against the DNA. TRBV21-1 constitutes a pseudogene. This CDR3 is 15 amino acids long. CDR3 in amino acids: CASSKSWTGNYGYTF. In nucleotides, the CDR3 is TGTGCCAGCAGCAAATCATGGACAGGGAACTATGGCTACACCTTC.

The chain combines TRBV28 with TRBJ2-3; D is ambiguous. The germline V gene has CDR1 MDHEN and CDR2 SYDVKM. Trimming pared 4 bases from V and 2 bases from J, leaving 13 bases between. The CDR3 is made up of 15 amino acids. In DNA, the CDR3 is TGTGCCAGCAGTTCAGCTAAGACTCTCACAGATACGCAGTATTTT. It encodes CASSSAKTLTDTQYF. Supplemented by reference TRBV28 and TRBJ2-3, the full variable domain reads DVKVTQSSRYLVKRTGEKVFLECVQDMDHENMFWYRQDPGLGLRLIYFSYDVKMKEKGDIPEGYSVSREKKERFSLILESASTNQTSMYLCASSSAKTLTDTQYFGPGTRLTVL.

V is TRBV2 and J is TRBJ2-1; 8 bases are shared with TRBD2. After removal of 0 bases from V and 5 bases from J, the junction contained 6 bases not matched to a gene. The CDR3 runs to 16 residues. The germline V gene encodes CDR1 SNHLY and CDR2 FYNNEI. DNA for the CDR3: TGTGCCAGCAGTGAAGCTGGTAGCGGGGCTCACAATGAGCAGTTCTTC. Residues: CASSEAGSGAHNEQFF.